Sequencing of this T cell receptor beta chain was carried out in a study of patients and donors after allogeneic stem cell transplantation. TCRdb reanalysed the RT-PCR reads using MiXCR and keeps one entry per CDR3 protein. Of approximately 410,000 distinct CDR3 sequences listed, around 16% are singletons. This clonotype has just a few counts. There are 15 residues in the CDR3. J gave up 5 bases and V 3 bases, and 8 bases lay outside the gene matches. CDR1 MDHEN and CDR2 SYDVKM come from the germline V gene. Material: blood, either unsorted or a sorted T cell fraction (not recorded which). The chain couples TRBV28 to TRBJ2-7; 9 nucleotides agree with TRBD2. This clonotype was sampled from a human donor who was either an allogeneic HSCT recipient or a stem cell or donor lymphocyte infusion donor (not recorded which). It is not recorded whose cells these are; they may come from a transplant donor. DNA for the CDR3: TGTGCCAGCAGTTTCTTGGGCGGGAGGGCCGACGAGCAGTACTTC. Translating it yields CASSFLGGRADEQYF. The full variable domain, with the rest looked up from reference TRBV28 and TRBJ2-7, is DVKVTQSSRYLVKRTGEKVFLECVQDMDHENMFWYRQDPGLGLRLIYFSYDVKMKEKGDIPEGYSVSREKKERFSLILESASTNQTSMYLCASSFLGGRADEQYFGPGTRLTVT.